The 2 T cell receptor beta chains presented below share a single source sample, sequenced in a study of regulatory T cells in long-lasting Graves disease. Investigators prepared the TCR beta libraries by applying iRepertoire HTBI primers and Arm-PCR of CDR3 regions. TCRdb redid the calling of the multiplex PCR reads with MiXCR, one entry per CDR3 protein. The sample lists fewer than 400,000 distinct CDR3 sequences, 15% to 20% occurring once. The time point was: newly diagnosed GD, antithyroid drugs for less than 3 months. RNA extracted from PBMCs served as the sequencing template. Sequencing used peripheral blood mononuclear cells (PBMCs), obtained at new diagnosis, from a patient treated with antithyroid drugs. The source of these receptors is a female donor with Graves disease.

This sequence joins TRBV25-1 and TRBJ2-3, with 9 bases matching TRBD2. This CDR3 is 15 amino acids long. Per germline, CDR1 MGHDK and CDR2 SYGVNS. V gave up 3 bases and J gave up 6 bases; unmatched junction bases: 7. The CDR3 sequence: CASSDLAGRLDTQYF. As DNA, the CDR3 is TGTGCCAGCAGTGACCTAGCGGGAAGATTGGATACGCAGTATTTT.

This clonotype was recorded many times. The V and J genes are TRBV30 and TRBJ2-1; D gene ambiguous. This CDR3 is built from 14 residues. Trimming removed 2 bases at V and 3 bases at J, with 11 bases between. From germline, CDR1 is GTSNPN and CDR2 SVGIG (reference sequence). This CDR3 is CAWSKTQVYNEQFF. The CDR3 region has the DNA TGTGCCTGGAGTAAGACCCAGGTCTACAATGAGCAGTTCTTC. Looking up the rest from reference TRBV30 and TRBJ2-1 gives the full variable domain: SQTIHQWPATLVQPVGSPLSLECTVEGTSNPNLYWYRQAAGRGLQLLFYSVGIGQISSEVPQNLSASRPQDRQFILSSKKLLLSDSGFYLCAWSKTQVYNEQFFGPGTRLTVL.